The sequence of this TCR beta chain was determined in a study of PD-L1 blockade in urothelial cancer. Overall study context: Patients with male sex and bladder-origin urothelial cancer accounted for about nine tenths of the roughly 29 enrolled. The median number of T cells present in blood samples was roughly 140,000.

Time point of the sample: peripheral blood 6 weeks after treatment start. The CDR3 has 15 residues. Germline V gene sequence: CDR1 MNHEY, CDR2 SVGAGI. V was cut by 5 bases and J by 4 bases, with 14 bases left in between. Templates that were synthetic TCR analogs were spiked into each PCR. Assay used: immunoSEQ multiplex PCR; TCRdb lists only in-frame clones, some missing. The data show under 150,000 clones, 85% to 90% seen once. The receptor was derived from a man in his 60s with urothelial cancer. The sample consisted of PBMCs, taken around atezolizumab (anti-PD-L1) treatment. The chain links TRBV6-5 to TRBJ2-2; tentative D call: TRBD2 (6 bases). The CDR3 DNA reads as TGTGCCAGCAGTCACCTAATGGGGGGCACCGGGGAGCTGTTTTTT. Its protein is CASSHLMGGTGELFF.